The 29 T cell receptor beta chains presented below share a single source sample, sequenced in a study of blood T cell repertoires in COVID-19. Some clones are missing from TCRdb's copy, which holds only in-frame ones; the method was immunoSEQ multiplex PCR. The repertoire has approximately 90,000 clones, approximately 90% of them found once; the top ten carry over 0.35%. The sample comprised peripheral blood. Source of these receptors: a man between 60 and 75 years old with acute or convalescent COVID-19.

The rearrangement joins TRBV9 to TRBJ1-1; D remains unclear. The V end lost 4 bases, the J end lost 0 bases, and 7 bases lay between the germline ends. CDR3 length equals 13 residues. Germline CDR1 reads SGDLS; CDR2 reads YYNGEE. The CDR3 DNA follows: TGTGCCAGCAGCAAGGGAGTGAACACTGAAGCTTTCTTT. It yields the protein CASSKGVNTEAFF.

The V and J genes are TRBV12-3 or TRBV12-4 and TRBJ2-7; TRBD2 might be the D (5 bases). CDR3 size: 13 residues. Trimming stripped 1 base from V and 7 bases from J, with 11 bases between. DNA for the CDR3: TGTGCCAGCAGTTTAGTGTCCGAGGGAGAGCAGTACTTC. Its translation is CASSLVSEGEQYF.

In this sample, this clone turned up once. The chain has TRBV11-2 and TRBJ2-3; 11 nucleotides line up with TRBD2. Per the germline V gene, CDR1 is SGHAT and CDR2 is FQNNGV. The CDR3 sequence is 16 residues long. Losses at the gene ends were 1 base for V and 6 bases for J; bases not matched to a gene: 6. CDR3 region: CASSLVPGLAVDTQYF. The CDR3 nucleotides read TGTGCCAGCAGCTTAGTCCCGGGACTAGCGGTCGATACGCAGTATTTT.

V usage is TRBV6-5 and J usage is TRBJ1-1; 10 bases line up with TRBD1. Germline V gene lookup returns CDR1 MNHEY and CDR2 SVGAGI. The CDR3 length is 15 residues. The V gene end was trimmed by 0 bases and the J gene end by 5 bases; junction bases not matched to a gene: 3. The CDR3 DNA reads TGTGCCAGCAGTTACTCGCCGGGACAGGGGACTGAAGCTTTCTTT. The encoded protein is CASSYSPGQGTEAFF.

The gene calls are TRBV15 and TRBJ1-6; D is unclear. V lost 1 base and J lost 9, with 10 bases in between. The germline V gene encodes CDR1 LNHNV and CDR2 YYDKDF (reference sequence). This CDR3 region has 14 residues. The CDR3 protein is CATSRGGSPSPLHF. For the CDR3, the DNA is TGTGCCACCAGCAGAGGCGGGAGCCCTTCACCCCTCCACTTT.

For the CDR3, the DNA is TGTGCCAGCAGTGAGGCGGGGGGGAACACAGATACGCAGTATTTT. Protein product: CASSEAGGNTDTQYF. The chain uses TRBV25-1 and TRBJ2-3, with TRBD2 matching over 9 bases. V lost 3 bases to trimming and J lost 2 bases; unmatched junction nucleotides: 3. CDR3 length: 15 residues. Germline V gene lookup returns CDR1 MGHDK and CDR2 SYGVNS.

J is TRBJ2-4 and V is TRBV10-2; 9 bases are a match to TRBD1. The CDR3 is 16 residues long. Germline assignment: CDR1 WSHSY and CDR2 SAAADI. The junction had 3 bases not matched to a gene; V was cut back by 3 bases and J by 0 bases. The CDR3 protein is CASSERGQGAKNIQYF. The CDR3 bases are TGCGCCAGCAGTGAAAGGGGACAGGGAGCCAAAAACATTCAGTACTTC.

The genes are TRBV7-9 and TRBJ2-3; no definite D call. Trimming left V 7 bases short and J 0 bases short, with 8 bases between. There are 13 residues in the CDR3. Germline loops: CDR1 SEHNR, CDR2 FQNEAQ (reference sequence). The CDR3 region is CASIPASTDTQYF. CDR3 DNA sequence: TGTGCCAGCATCCCTGCGAGCACAGATACGCAGTATTTT.

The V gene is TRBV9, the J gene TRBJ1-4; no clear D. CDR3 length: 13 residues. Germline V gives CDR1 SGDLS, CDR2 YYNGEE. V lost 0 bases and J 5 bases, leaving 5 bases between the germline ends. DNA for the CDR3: TGTGCCAGCAGCGTAGACGGGAATGAAAAACTGTTTTTT. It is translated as CASSVDGNEKLFF. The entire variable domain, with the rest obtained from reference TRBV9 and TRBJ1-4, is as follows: DSGVTQTPKHLITATGQRVTLRCSPRSGDLSVYWYQQSLDQGLQFLIQYYNGEERAKGNILERFSAQQFPDLHSELNLSSLELGDSALYFCASSVDGNEKLFFGSGTQLSVL.

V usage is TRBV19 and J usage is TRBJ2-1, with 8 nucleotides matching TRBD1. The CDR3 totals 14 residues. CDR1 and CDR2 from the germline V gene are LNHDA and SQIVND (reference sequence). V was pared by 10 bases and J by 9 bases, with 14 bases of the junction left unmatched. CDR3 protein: CATNRGRVYFEQFF. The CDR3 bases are TGTGCCACCAACAGGGGGAGAGTGTATTTTGAGCAGTTCTTC.

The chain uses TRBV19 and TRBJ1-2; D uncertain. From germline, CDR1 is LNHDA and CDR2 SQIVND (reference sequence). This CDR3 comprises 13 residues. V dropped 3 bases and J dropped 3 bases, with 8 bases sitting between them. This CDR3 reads CASSMEDYYGYTF. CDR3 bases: TGTGCCAGTAGTATGGAGGACTACTATGGCTACACCTTC.

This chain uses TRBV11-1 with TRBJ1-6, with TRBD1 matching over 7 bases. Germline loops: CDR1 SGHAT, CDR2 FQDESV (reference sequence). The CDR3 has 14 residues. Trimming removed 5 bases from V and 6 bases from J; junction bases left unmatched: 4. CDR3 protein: CASSTRQGNSPLHF. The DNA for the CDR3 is TGTGCCAGCAGCACCCGACAGGGTAATTCACCCCTCCACTTT.

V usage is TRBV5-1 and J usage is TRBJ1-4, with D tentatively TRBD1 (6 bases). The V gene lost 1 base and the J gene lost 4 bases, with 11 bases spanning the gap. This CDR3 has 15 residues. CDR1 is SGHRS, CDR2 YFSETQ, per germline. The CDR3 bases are TGCGCCAGCAGCTTGCCAGGGGCCGATAATGAAAAACTGTTTTTT. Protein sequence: CASSLPGADNEKLFF.

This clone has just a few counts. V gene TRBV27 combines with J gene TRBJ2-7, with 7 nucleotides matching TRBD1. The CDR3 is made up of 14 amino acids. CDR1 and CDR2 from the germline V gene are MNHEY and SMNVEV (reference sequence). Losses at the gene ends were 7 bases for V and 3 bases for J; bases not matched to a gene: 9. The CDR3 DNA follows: TGTGCCAGCACCAACGACAGGGCGTGCTACGAGCAGTACTTC. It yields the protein CASTNDRACYEQYF.

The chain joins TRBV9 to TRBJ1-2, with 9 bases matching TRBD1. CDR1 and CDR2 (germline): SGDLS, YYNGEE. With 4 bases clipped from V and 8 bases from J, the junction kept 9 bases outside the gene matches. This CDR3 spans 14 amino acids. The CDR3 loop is CASSPDRGWKGYTF. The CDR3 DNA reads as TGTGCCAGCAGCCCCGACAGGGGGTGGAAGGGCTACACCTTC.

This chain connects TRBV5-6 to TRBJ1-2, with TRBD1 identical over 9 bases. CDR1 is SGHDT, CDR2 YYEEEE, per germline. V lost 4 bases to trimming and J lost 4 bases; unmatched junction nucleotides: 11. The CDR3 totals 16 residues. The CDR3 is CASSQPNTGGGYGYTF. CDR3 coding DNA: TGTGCCAGCAGCCAACCAAATACAGGGGGCGGCTATGGCTACACCTTC.

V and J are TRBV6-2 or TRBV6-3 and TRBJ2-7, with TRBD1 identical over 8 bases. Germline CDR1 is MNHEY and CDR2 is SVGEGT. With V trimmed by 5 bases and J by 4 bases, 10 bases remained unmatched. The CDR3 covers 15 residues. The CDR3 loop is CASSPSGRGLYEQYF. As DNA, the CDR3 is TGTGCCAGCAGTCCCAGCGGCAGGGGGCTGTACGAGCAGTACTTC.

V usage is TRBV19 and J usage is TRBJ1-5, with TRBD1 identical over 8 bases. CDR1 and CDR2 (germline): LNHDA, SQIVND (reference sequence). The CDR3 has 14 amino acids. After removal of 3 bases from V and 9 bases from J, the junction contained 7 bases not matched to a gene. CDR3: CASSMGQDRRPQHF. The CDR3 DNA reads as TGTGCCAGTAGTATGGGACAGGATCGTCGGCCCCAGCATTTT. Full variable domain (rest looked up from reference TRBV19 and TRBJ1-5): DGGITQSPKYLFRKEGQNVTLSCEQNLNHDAMYWYRQDPGQGLRLIYYSQIVNDFQKGDIAEGYSVSREKKESFPLTVTSAQKNPTAFYLCASSMGQDRRPQHFGDGTRLSIL.

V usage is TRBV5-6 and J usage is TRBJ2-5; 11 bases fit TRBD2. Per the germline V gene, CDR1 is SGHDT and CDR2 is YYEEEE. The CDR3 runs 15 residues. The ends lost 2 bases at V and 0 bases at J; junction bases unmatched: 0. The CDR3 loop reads CASSLLAGDQETQYF. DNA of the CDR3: TGTGCCAGCAGCTTACTAGCGGGGGACCAAGAGACCCAGTACTTC.

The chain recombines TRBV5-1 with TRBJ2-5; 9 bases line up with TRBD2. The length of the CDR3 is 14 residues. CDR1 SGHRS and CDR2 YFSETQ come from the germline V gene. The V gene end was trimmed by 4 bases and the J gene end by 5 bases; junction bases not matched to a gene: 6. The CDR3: CASSKTSGEETQYF. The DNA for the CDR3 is TGCGCCAGCAGCAAGACTAGCGGAGAGGAGACCCAGTACTTC.

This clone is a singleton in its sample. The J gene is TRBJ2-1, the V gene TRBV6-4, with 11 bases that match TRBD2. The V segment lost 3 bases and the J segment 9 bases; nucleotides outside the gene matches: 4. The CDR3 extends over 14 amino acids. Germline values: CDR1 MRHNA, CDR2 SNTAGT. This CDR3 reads CASSELAGGSEQFF. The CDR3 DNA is TGTGCCAGCAGTGAGCTAGCGGGAGGTAGTGAGCAGTTCTTC.

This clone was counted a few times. Here the CDR3 DNA reads TGCGCCAGCAGCTTGGGGACAGGGAACACAGATACGCAGTATTTT. It yields the protein CASSLGTGNTDTQYF. The chain couples TRBV5-1 to TRBJ2-3; 8 bases line up with TRBD1. The CDR3 contains 15 residues. The J segment lost 2 bases and the V segment lost 0 bases, leaving 2 bases of the junction unmatched. Germline values: CDR1 SGHRS, CDR2 YFSETQ.

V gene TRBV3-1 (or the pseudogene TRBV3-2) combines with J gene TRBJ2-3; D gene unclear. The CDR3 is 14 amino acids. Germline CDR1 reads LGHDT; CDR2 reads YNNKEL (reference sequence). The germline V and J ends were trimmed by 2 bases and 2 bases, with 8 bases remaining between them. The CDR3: CASSQTLSTDTQYF. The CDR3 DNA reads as TGTGCCAGCAGCCAAACGCTATCCACAGATACGCAGTATTTT.

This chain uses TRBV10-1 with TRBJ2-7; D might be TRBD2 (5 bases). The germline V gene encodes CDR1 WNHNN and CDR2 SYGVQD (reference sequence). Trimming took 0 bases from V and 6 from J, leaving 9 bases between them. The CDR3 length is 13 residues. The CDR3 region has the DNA TGCGCCAGCAGTGAGTCGAGGAGGCCCGAGCAGTACTTC. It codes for CASSESRRPEQYF.

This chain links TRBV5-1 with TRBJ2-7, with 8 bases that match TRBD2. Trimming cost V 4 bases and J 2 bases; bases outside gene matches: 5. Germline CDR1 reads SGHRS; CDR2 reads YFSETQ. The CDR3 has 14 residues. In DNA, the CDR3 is TGCGCCAGCAGCCAACTTAGCGGGGCCTACGAGCAGTACTTC. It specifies CASSQLSGAYEQYF.

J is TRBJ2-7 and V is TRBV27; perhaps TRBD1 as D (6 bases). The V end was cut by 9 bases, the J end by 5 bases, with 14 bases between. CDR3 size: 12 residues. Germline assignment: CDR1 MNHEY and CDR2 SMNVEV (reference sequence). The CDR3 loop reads CASITGKDEQYF. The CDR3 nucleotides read TGTGCCAGTATTACAGGGAAAGACGAGCAGTACTTC.

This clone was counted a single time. The CDR3 region is CASRLGGLTHAGYTF. Written as DNA, the CDR3 is TGTGCCAGCAGACTGGGGGGACTCACGCACGCCGGCTACACCTTC. The chain has TRBV3-1 (or the pseudogene TRBV3-2) and TRBJ1-2, with D possibly being TRBD1 (5 bases). V lost 6 bases and J lost 8, with 22 bases in between. This CDR3 spans 15 amino acids. Germline values: CDR1 LGHDT, CDR2 YNNKEL (reference sequence).

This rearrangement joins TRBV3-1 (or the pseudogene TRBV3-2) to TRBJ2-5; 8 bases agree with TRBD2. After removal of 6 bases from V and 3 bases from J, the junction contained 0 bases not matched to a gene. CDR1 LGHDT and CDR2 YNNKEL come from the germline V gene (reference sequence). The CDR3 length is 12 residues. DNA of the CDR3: TGTGCCAGCAGAGCGGGGGAAGAGACCCAGTACTTC. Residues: CASRAGEETQYF.

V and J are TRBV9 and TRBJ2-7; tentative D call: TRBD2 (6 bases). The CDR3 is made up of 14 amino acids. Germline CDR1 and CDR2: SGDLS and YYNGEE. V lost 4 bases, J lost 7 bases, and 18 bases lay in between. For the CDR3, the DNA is TGTGCCAGCAGCAGAGCTAGCGAAGTTTATGAGCAGTACTTC. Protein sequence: CASSRASEVYEQYF.